This TCR beta chain was captured in a study of monozygotic twins with inflammatory bowel disease. Notes on the study in general: Patients got different immunosuppressive treatments, which may have made their repertoires more variable. Support was lacking for any single strong IBD-associated signal or clonotype.

The CDR3 length is 16 residues. CDR1 and CDR2 (germline): KGHSH, LQKENI. Researchers used around 3,400 ng of total RNA for each TCR library. The study subjected TCRalpha and TCRbeta cDNA to two nested PCRs of 16 and 9 cycles. TCRdb re-analyzed the 5' RACE reads; it lists each CDR3 protein once, without DNA. Recorded for this sample: about 350,000 distinct CDR3 sequences. In the case of this clonotype: Its cognate antigen is unknown.

The TCR sequence derives from a human donor with ulcerative colitis or Crohn's disease, or a healthy co-twin of an affected twin (not recorded which). This rearrangement joins TRBV18 to TRBJ2-1; absent DNA, TCRdb's TRBD1 call cannot be checked. Sequenced input: blood. The CDR3 is CASSPGARAGYNEQFF.